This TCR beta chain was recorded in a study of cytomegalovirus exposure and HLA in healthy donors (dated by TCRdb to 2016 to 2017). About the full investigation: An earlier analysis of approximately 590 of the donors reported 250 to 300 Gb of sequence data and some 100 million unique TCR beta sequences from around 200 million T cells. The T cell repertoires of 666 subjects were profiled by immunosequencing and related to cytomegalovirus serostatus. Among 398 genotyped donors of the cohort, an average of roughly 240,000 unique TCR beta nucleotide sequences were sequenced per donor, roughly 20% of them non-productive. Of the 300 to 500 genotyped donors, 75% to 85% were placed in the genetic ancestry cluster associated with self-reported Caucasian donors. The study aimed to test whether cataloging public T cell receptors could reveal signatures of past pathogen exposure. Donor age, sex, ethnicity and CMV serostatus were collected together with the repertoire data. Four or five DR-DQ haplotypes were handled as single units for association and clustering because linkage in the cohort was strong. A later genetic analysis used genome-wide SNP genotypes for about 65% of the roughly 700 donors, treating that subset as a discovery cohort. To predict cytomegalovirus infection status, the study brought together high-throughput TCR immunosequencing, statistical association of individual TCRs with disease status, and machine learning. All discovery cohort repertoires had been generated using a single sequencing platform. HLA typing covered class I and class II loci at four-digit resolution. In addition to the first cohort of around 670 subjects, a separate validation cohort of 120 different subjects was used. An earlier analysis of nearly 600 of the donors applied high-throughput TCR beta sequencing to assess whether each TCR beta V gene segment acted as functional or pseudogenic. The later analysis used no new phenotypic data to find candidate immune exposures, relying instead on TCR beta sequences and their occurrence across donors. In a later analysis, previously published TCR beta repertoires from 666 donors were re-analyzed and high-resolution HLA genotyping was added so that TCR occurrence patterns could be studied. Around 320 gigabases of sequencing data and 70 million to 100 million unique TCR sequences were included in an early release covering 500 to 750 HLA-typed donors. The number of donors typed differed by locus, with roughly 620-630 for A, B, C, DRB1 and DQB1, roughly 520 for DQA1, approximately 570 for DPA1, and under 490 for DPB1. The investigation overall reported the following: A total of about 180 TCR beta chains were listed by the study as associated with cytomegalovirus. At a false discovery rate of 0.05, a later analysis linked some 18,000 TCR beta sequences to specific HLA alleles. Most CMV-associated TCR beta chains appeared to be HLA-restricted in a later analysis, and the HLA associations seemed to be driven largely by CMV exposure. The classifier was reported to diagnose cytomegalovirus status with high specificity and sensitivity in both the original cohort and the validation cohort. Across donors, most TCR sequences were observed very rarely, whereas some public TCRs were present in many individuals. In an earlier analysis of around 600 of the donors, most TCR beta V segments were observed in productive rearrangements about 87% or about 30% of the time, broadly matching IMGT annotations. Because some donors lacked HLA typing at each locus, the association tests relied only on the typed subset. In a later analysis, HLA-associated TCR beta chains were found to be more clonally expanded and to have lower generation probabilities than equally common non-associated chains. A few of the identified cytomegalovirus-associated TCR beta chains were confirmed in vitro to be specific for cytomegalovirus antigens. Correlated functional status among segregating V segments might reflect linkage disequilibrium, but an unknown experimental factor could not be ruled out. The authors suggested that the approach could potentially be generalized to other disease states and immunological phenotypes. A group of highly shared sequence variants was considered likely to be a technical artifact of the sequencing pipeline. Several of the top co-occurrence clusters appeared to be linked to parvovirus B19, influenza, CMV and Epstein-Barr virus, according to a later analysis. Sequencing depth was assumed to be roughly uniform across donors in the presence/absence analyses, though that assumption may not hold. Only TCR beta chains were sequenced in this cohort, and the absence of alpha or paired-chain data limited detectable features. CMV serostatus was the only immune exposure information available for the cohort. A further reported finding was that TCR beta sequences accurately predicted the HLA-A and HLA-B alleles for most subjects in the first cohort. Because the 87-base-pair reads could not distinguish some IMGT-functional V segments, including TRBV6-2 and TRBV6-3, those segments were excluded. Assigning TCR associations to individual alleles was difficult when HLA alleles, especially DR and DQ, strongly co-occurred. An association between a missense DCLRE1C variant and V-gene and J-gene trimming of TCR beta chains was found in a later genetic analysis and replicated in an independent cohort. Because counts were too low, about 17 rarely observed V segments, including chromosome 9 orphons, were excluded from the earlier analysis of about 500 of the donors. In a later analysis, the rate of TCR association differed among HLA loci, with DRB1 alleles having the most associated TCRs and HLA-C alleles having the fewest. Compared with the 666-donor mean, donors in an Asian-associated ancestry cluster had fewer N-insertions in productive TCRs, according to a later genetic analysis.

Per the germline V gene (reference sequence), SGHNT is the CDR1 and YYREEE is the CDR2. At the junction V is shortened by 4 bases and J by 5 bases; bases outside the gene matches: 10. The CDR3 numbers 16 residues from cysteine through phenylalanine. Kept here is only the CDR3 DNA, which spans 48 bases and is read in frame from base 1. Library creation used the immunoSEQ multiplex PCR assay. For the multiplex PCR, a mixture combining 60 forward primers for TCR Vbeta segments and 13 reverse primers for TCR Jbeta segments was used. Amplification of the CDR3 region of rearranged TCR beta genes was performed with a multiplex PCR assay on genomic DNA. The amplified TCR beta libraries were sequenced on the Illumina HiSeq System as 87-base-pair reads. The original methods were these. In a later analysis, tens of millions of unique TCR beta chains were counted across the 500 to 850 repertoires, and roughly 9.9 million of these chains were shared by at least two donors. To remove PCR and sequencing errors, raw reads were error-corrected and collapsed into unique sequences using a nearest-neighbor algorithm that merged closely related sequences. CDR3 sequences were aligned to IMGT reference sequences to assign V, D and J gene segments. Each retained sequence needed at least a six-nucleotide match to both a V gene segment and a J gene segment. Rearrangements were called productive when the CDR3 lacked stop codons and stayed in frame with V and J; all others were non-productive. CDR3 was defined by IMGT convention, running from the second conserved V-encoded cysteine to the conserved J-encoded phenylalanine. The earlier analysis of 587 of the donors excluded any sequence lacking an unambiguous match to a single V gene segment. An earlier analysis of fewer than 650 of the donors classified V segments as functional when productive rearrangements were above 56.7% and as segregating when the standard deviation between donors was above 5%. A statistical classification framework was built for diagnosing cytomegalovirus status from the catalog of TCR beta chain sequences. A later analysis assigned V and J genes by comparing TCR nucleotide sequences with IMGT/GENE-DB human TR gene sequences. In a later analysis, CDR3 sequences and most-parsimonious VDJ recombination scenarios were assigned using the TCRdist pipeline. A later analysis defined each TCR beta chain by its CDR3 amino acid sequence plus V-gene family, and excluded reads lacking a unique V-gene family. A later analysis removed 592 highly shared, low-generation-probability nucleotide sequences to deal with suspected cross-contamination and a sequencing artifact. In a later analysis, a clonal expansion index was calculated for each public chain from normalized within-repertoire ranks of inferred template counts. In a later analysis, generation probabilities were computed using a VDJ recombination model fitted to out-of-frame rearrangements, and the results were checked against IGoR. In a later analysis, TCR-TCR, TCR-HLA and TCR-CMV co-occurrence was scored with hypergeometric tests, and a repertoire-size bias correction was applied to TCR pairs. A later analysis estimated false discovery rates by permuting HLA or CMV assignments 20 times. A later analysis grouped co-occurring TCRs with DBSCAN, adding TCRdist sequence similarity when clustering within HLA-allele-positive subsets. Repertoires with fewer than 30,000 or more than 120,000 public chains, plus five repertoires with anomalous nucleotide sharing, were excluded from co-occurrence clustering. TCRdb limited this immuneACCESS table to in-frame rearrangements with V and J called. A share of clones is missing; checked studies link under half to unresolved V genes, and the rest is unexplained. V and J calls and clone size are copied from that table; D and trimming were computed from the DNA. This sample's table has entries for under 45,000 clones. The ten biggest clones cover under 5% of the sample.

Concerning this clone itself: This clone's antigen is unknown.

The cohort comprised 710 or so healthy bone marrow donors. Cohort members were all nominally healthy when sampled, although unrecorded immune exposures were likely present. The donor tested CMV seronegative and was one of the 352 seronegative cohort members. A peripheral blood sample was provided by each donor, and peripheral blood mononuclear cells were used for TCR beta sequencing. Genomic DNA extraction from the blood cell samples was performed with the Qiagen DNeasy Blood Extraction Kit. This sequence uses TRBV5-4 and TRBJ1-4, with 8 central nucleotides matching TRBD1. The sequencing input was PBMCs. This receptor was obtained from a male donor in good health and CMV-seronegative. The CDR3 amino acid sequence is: CASSPTGQGANEKLFF. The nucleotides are TGTGCCAGCAGCCCAACCGGACAGGGAGCCAATGAAAAACTGTTTTTT.